This T cell receptor (beta chain) was identified during a study of T cell repertoires in cytomegalovirus infection. TCRdb re-called the reads through MiXCR, storing one row per CDR3 protein. The data contain around 630,000 distinct CDR3 sequences, 20% to 25% of them seen just once; the ten biggest clones take up roughly 8%. Germline loops: CDR1 MGHRA, CDR2 YSYEKL. The CDR3 spans 11 residues. Deletions cut 0 bases from V and 9 bases from J, with 3 bases between. The sequencing sample was made of CD8+ T cells from PBMCs. The rearrangement links TRBV4-1 to TRBJ2-4; D unresolved. This clonotype originated in a human donor in good health (CMV status not recorded). Some clones in this sample may be carry-over from other donors' samples. The DNA for the CDR3 is TGCGCCAGCAGCCAAGATCGCATTCAGTACTTC. Translated, it gives CASSQDRIQYF.